Below are 20 T cell receptor beta chains sequenced from a single sample in a study of graft-versus-host responses after intestinal transplantation. Sequencing used immunoSEQ multiplex PCR; TCRdb keeps in-frame clones, though not all of them. Among under 140,000 clones listed, about 93% were seen once. These TCRs are of unknown antigen specificity. Sequenced here: unstimulated CD8+ T cells sorted from spleen or lymph node cells, sampled before intestinal transplant. These TCRs come from a human donor who received an intestinal transplant.

This chain connects TRBV4-2 to TRBJ2-7, with D perhaps TRBD2 (5 bases). Per germline, CDR1 LGHNA and CDR2 YNFKEQ. Trimming took off 6 bases at V and 0 bases at J, with 6 bases between the two ends. The CDR3 length is 12 residues. The CDR3 sequence is CASRLDSYEQYF. The CDR3 DNA reads as TGTGCCAGCAGACTAGACTCCTACGAGCAGTACTTC.

The chain combines TRBV30 with TRBJ2-3, with D maybe TRBD2 (5 bases). Germline assignment: CDR1 GTSNPN and CDR2 SVGIG (reference sequence). The CDR3 runs to 14 residues. Deletions cut 3 bases from V and 8 bases from J, with 18 bases between. The CDR3 coding sequence is TGTGCCTGGAGGGGAGACGGAGGCATAAGTACGCAGTATTTT. Residues: CAWRGDGGISTQYF.

The chain links TRBV7-3 to TRBJ2-3; D unclear. V was trimmed by 1 base and J by 3 bases, leaving 11 bases between them. Germline lookup yields CDR1 SGHTA and CDR2 FQGTGA. This CDR3 spans 15 amino acids. The CDR3: CASSLSLSVTDTQYF. Here the CDR3 DNA reads TGTGCCAGCAGCTTAAGTCTGTCTGTAACAGATACGCAGTATTTT.

V and J are TRBV4-2 and TRBJ2-7, with 13 bases identical to TRBD2. Looked up from germline, CDR1 is LGHNA and CDR2 is YNFKEQ. V lost 0 bases and J lost 4; bases outside the gene matches: 9. This CDR3 is 18 amino acids long. This CDR3 is CASSQEGPGTSGKYEQYF. In nucleotides, the CDR3 is TGTGCCAGCAGCCAAGAAGGCCCAGGGACTAGCGGGAAATACGAGCAGTACTTC.

The gene calls are TRBV7-9 and TRBJ1-2; no definite D call. The CDR3 is 17 amino acids. Per the germline V gene, CDR1 is SEHNR and CDR2 is FQNEAQ (reference sequence). V was pared by 1 base and J by 0 bases, with 15 bases between. CDR3 DNA: TGTGCCAGCAGCTTAGGGCCAGAATCCGCACCTAACTATGGCTACACCTTC. It yields the protein CASSLGPESAPNYGYTF. The full variable domain, its missing parts supplied by reference TRBV7-9 and TRBJ1-2, is DTGVSQNPRHKITKRGQNVTFRCDPISEHNRLYWYRQTLGQGPEFLTYFQNEAQLEKSRLLSDRFSAERPKGSFSTLEIQRTEQGDSAMYLCASSLGPESAPNYGYTFGSGTRLTVV.

The chain links TRBV19 to TRBJ2-2, with D uncertain. Trimming shortened V by 7 bases and J by 5 bases, and 14 bases separated the two germline ends. CDR1 LNHDA and CDR2 SQIVND come from the germline V gene (reference sequence). This CDR3 region has 14 residues. CDR3 bases: TGTGCCAGTAATGGCCCCGGGTGGACCGGGGAGCTGTTTTTT. Amino acids: CASNGPGWTGELFF.

The V gene is TRBV13, the J gene TRBJ2-1, with 10 bases identical to TRBD2. The length of the CDR3 is 15 residues. Trimming at V came to 5 bases and at J to 6 bases, leaving 7 bases not matched to a gene. Germline V lookup: CDR1 PRHDT, CDR2 FYEKMQ (reference sequence). DNA for the CDR3: TGTGCCAGCAGCCACGGACTAGCGGACTCCAATGAGCAGTTCTTC. The encoded protein is CASSHGLADSNEQFF.

The chain uses TRBV25-1 and TRBJ2-3; a weak D match, TRBD1 (5 bases). V was shortened by 3 bases and J by 4 bases, with 14 bases between the two germline ends. CDR3 length: 15 amino acids. Germline-derived CDR1 and CDR2 are MGHDK and SYGVNS. CDR3 loop: CASSDLGGAPDTQYF. CDR3 nucleotide sequence: TGTGCCAGCAGTGACCTCGGTGGGGCCCCAGATACGCAGTATTTT. Full variable domain (remainder filled in from reference TRBV25-1 and TRBJ2-3): EADIYQTPRYLVIGTGKKITLECSQTMGHDKMYWYQQDPGMELHLIHYSYGVNSTEKGDLSSESTVSRIRTEHFPLTLESARPSHTSQYLCASSDLGGAPDTQYFGPGTRLTVL.

The rearrangement joins TRBV19 to TRBJ2-6; D unclear. Germline V gene data show CDR1 as LNHDA and CDR2 as SQIVND (reference sequence). There are 16 residues in the CDR3. Deletions cut 5 bases from V and 1 base from J, with 12 bases between. For the CDR3, the DNA is TGTGCCAGTAGTTTCACCCCAATATCTGGGGCCAACGTCCTGACTTTC. This sequence encodes CASSFTPISGANVLTF.

The chain uses TRBV27 and TRBJ1-2; no reliable D call. The germline V gene has CDR1 MNHEY and CDR2 SMNVEV (reference sequence). This CDR3 has 16 amino acids. V was pared by 6 bases and J by 8 bases, with 25 bases between. CDR3 DNA sequence: TGTGCCAGCAGCTCATCCTTTGGAGGAATGCCCCAGGGCTACACCTTC. As protein: CASSSSFGGMPQGYTF.

The chain recombines TRBV28 with TRBJ1-4; a weak D match, TRBD1 (6 bases). The CDR3 is 11 amino acids. CDR1 and CDR2 (germline): MDHEN, SYDVKM. V shed 8 bases and J shed 11 bases, with 12 bases lying between them. The CDR3 spells CASFSDRKLFF. In nucleotides, the CDR3 is TGTGCCAGCTTTTCCGACAGGAAACTGTTTTTT.

The chain recombines TRBV30 with TRBJ1-4, with D perhaps TRBD1 (5 bases). V dropped 2 bases and J dropped 3 bases, with 22 bases sitting between them. The CDR3 is made up of 18 amino acids. Germline-derived CDR1 and CDR2 are GTSNPN and SVGIG (reference sequence). CDR3 amino acids: CAWSSGTDVFWANEKLFF. The CDR3 nucleotides are TGTGCCTGGAGTTCCGGGACGGACGTCTTCTGGGCTAATGAAAAACTGTTTTTT.

The rearrangement links TRBV2 to TRBJ1-1; D uncertain. Trimming stripped 3 bases from V and 0 bases from J, with 5 bases between. The V gene's germline CDR1 is SNHLY and CDR2 FYNNEI. The CDR3 sequence is 13 residues long. The CDR3 here is CASSDSMNTEAFF. The DNA for the CDR3 is TGTGCCAGCAGTGACAGTATGAACACTGAAGCTTTCTTT.

The CDR3 region has the DNA TGTGCCAGCGGGACTAGCCTAAACAATGAGCAGTTCTTC. It specifies CASGTSLNNEQFF. V gene TRBV7-3 combines with J gene TRBJ2-1; 9 nucleotides agree with TRBD2. Germline-derived CDR1 and CDR2 are SGHTA and FQGTGA. This CDR3 contains 13 residues. Trimming took 8 bases from V and 5 from J; bases not matched to a gene: 4.

The chain couples TRBV9 to TRBJ2-5; TRBD2 might be the D (7 bases). This CDR3 spans 15 amino acids. V was trimmed by 0 bases and J by 7 bases, leaving 16 bases between them. Germline lookup yields CDR1 SGDLS and CDR2 YYNGEE. CDR3 amino acids: CASSVVAGAGGTQYF. The CDR3 nucleotides are TGTGCCAGCAGCGTAGTTGCGGGGGCCGGCGGGACCCAGTACTTC. Full variable domain (outside the CDR3, taken from reference TRBV9 and TRBJ2-5): DSGVTQTPKHLITATGQRVTLRCSPRSGDLSVYWYQQSLDQGLQFLIQYYNGEERAKGNILERFSAQQFPDLHSELNLSSLELGDSALYFCASSVVAGAGGTQYFGPGTRLLVL.

V usage is TRBV5-6 and J usage is TRBJ2-7, with 10 bases lining up with TRBD1. V shed 3 bases and J 3 bases; nucleotides not matched to a gene: 3. CDR1 is SGHDT, CDR2 YYEEEE, per germline. There are 14 residues in the CDR3. CDR3 bases: TGTGCCAGCAGCTCCGGGACAGGGGTCTACGAGCAGTACTTC. This encodes CASSSGTGVYEQYF.

The chain links TRBV5-4 to TRBJ1-2, with D perhaps TRBD1 (6 bases). The germline CDR1 and CDR2 sequences are SGHNT and YYREEE (reference sequence). This CDR3 comprises 13 residues. V dropped 5 bases and J dropped 6 bases, with 14 bases sitting between them. For the CDR3, the DNA is TGTGCCAGCAGATTACAAGGGGGGAATGGCTACACCTTC. Amino acids: CASRLQGGNGYTF.

This sequence joins TRBV15 and TRBJ2-5; D may be TRBD2 (5 bases). This CDR3 has 16 residues. CDR1 is LNHNV, CDR2 YYDKDF, per germline (reference sequence). Trimming took 2 bases from V and 7 from J, leaving 20 bases between them. The DNA for the CDR3 is TGTGCCACCAGCAGACGGTGGCGGGCCTACCGGTGGACCCAGTACTTC. Residues: CATSRRWRAYRWTQYF.

The V gene is TRBV5-1, the J gene TRBJ2-1; no firm D call. Germline V gives CDR1 SGHRS, CDR2 YFSETQ. Deletions cut 2 bases from V and 7 bases from J, with 7 bases between. This CDR3 is built from 12 residues. Written as DNA, the CDR3 is TGCGCCAGCAGCTTTACACAGAATGAGCAGTTCTTC. Residues: CASSFTQNEQFF.

The chain uses TRBV30 and TRBJ1-5; no clear D gene. Trimming cost V 0 bases and J 7 bases, with 13 bases left between them. Germline V gene lookup returns CDR1 GTSNPN and CDR2 SVGIG (reference sequence). The CDR3 has 14 residues. The CDR3 is CAWSVFGSVQPQHF. The CDR3 coding sequence is TGTGCCTGGAGTGTATTCGGTAGTGTCCAGCCCCAGCATTTT.